This T cell receptor beta chain emerged from a study of beta chain features in type 1 diabetes. Overall study findings and caveats: Compared with healthy donors, patients appeared to share more similar naive, central memory and regulatory TCRB repertoires. All four CD4+ subsets from Type 1 diabetes patients carried moderately but significantly shorter TCRB CDR3s.

This clone has more than one count but fewer than ten. Its specificity is not known. Reverse transcription of all isolated RNA meant that expressed TCRB transcripts were sequenced. Produced via immunoSEQ multiplex PCR; TCRdb's table is partial and in-frame only. The sample shows about 360,000 clones, over 10% of them seen only once. The CDR3 has 14 residues. The germline V gene has CDR1 SGHTA and CDR2 FQGNSA. Unmatched junction bases numbered 7, after V lost 6 bases and J lost 7 bases. The sequencing input was naive CD4+ T cells from blood. V and J are TRBV7-2 and TRBJ1-5; 9 bases align to TRBD1. The TCR originated in a man between 18 and 35 years old in good health. The CDR3 sequence: CASSYTGGRQPQHF. Here the CDR3 DNA reads TGTGCCAGCAGTTACACAGGGGGCAGGCAGCCCCAGCATTTT.